Each of the 29 T cell receptor beta chains below was sequenced from the same sample in a study of control samples from healthy donors and cancer patients. TCRdb's copy holds only in-frame clones and misses some; the assay was immunoSEQ multiplex PCR. The table has around 180,000 clones, approximately 86% seen once. Sequenced material: blood. All receptors come from a woman aged 30 to 39 in good health.

The V call is TRBV15, the J call TRBJ1-1; no clear D. Per the germline V gene, CDR1 is LNHNV and CDR2 is YYDKDF (reference sequence). V was clipped by 7 bases and J by 1 base, with 13 bases between them. CDR3 length: 14 residues. The chain's CDR3 is CATMMELRNTEAFF. The CDR3, as DNA: TGTGCCACCATGATGGAATTAAGGAACACTGAAGCTTTCTTT.

V usage is TRBV18 and J usage is TRBJ2-1, with TRBD1 identical over 7 bases. The CDR3 spans 13 residues. In germline, CDR1 is KGHSH, CDR2 LQKENI. The V and J ends lost 2 bases and 9 bases, in that order; junction bases with no gene match: 4. The CDR3 spells CASSPKGGSEQFF. CDR3 coding DNA: TGTGCCAGCTCACCAAAAGGGGGCAGTGAGCAGTTCTTC.

This chain's CDR3 is CASSRRGAAETQYF. CDR3 sequence (DNA): TGTGCCAGTTCCCGTCGGGGGGCTGCAGAGACCCAGTACTTC. V usage is TRBV19 and J usage is TRBJ2-5; a possible D gene is TRBD2 (7 bases). From germline, CDR1 is LNHDA and CDR2 SQIVND (reference sequence). Trimming cost V 8 bases and J 4 bases, with 17 bases left between them. The CDR3 totals 14 residues.

The genes are TRBV6-5 and TRBJ1-6; D call uncertain. The V gene's germline CDR1 is MNHEY and CDR2 SVGAGI. V was pared by 2 bases and J by 14 bases, with 16 bases between. This CDR3 comprises 14 residues. This CDR3 is CASSYGRLVLSLHF. CDR3 coding DNA: TGTGCCAGCAGTTACGGGCGGCTGGTCTTGTCCCTCCACTTT.

This sequence joins TRBV7-2 and TRBJ1-1, with 9 bases fitting TRBD1. The junction had 8 bases not matched to a gene; V was cut back by 5 bases and J by 1 base. Per germline, CDR1 SGHTA and CDR2 FQGNSA. The CDR3 has 16 amino acids. CDR3 coding DNA: TGTGCCAGCAGCCCCCGACAGGGGGGTTCGAACACTGAAGCTTTCTTT. Protein sequence: CASSPRQGGSNTEAFF.

The J gene is TRBJ1-3, the V gene TRBV6-6; no definite D call. This CDR3 spans 14 amino acids. Germline CDR1 reads MNHNY; CDR2 reads SVGAGI (reference sequence). The ends were cut back, 2 bases at V and 3 bases at J, with 8 bases in the middle. DNA of the CDR3: TGTGCCAGCAGTTACGCCCCGGGTGGAAACACCATATATTTT. Translation gives CASSYAPGGNTIYF.

The chain has TRBV5-1 and TRBJ1-6; 7 positions agree with TRBD1. The J segment lost 6 bases and the V segment lost 0 bases, leaving 6 bases of the junction unmatched. The germline gives CDR1 SGHRS, CDR2 YFSETQ. This CDR3 has 16 amino acids. The DNA of the CDR3 is TGCGCCAGCAGCTTGGAGACAGGGCAGGCTAATTCACCCCTCCACTTT. Protein product: CASSLETGQANSPLHF.

The V gene is TRBV13, the J gene TRBJ1-6; the D gene is possibly TRBD1 (6 bases). Looked up from germline, CDR1 is PRHDT and CDR2 is FYEKMQ (reference sequence). The CDR3 has 14 residues. Trimming shortened V by 3 bases and J by 4 bases, and 7 bases separated the two germline ends. The chain's CDR3 is CASSLTGYNSPLHF. The DNA for the CDR3 is TGTGCCAGCAGCTTGACAGGTTATAATTCACCCCTCCACTTT.

The CDR3 DNA is TGTGCCAGCAGCTTGGCTGGGGGGCCGGGCTACACCTTC. It yields the protein CASSLAGGPGYTF. The chain combines TRBV5-6 with TRBJ1-2; possibly TRBD1 for D (6 bases). The V gene's germline CDR1 is SGHDT and CDR2 YYEEEE. The CDR3 contains 13 residues. Trimming left V 0 bases short and J 8 bases short, with 11 bases between. The full variable domain, in which reference TRBV5-6 and TRBJ1-2 provide the parts outside the CDR3, is DAGVTQSPTHLIKTRGQQVTLRCSPKSGHDTVSWYQQALGQGPQFIFQYYEEEERQRGNFPDRFSGHQFPNYSSELNVNALLLGDSALYLCASSLAGGPGYTFGSGTRLTVV.

This chain uses TRBV4-1 with TRBJ1-2, with D perhaps TRBD1 (5 bases). V lost 0 bases to trimming and J lost 8 bases, with 16 bases between them. There are 15 residues in the CDR3. Germline lookup yields CDR1 MGHRA and CDR2 YSYEKL. The CDR3 sequence: CASSQEGSGGLGYTF. As DNA, the CDR3 is TGCGCCAGCAGCCAAGAAGGGTCCGGGGGTTTGGGCTACACCTTC.

The CDR3 DNA reads TGTGCCAGCAGCGTAGGGGCGGGGCAACAAGAGACCCAGTACTTC. It encodes CASSVGAGQQETQYF. This chain joins TRBV9 and TRBJ2-5; the D gene is possibly TRBD2 (6 bases). The CDR3 runs to 15 residues. The germline V gene encodes CDR1 SGDLS and CDR2 YYNGEE. V was pared by 0 bases and J by 2 bases, with 11 bases between.

The chain uses TRBV29-1 and TRBJ2-7; maybe TRBD1 (6 bases). The germline V gene has CDR1 SQVTM and CDR2 ANQGSEA. The CDR3 is 13 residues long. Deletions cut 1 base from V and 4 bases from J, with 11 bases between. The CDR3 reads CSVEAGTPYEQYF. The CDR3 DNA reads as TGCAGCGTTGAAGCCGGGACACCGTACGAGCAGTACTTC.

The chain recombines TRBV6-5 with TRBJ1-1; D call uncertain. The CDR3 runs to 14 residues. Looked up from germline, CDR1 is MNHEY and CDR2 is SVGAGI. V gave up 6 bases and J gave up 2 bases, with 13 bases separating them. The CDR3 protein is CASRPGDDNTEAFF. The CDR3 DNA is TGTGCCAGCAGGCCAGGAGATGATAACACTGAAGCTTTCTTT.

The rearrangement joins TRBV9 to TRBJ2-2, with 9 bases matching TRBD1. This CDR3 region has 17 residues. J lost 4 bases, V lost 4 bases, and 11 bases had no gene match. In germline, CDR1 is SGDLS, CDR2 YYNGEE. CDR3 residues: CASSPRGDRGGTGELFF. Here the CDR3 DNA reads TGTGCCAGCAGCCCCAGAGGAGACAGGGGGGGCACCGGGGAGCTGTTTTTT.

J is TRBJ1-5 and V is TRBV2; D call uncertain. CDR1 SNHLY and CDR2 FYNNEI come from the germline V gene. V was cut by 1 base and J by 5 bases, with 15 bases left in between. This CDR3 spans 16 amino acids. CDR3 sequence reads: CASSEESWKVHQPQHF. The CDR3 DNA is TGTGCCAGCAGTGAAGAATCTTGGAAAGTACATCAGCCCCAGCATTTT.

The rearrangement joins TRBV7-9 to TRBJ1-1, with a weak D call TRBD1 (5 bases). The CDR3 has 14 residues. Germline CDR1 SEHNR, CDR2 FQNEAQ (reference sequence). V lost 7 bases to trimming and J lost 2 bases, with 14 bases between them. CDR3 amino acids: CASISSDRNTEAFF. The CDR3 DNA is TGTGCCAGCATAAGTTCAGACAGAAACACTGAAGCTTTCTTT.

Only one count was recorded for this clone. The chain has TRBV5-1 and TRBJ2-3, with TRBD1 identical over 8 bases. Germline lookup yields CDR1 SGHRS and CDR2 YFSETQ. This CDR3 comprises 15 residues. The J segment lost 4 bases and the V segment lost 0 bases, leaving 4 bases of the junction unmatched. The CDR3 region has the DNA TGCGCCAGCAGCTTGGAGGCAGGGGGCGCAGATACGCAGTATTTT. Translating gives CASSLEAGGADTQYF.

The chain joins TRBV3-1 (or the pseudogene TRBV3-2) to TRBJ2-7; a possible D gene is TRBD1 (5 bases). This CDR3 is 13 amino acids long. CDR1 LGHDT and CDR2 YNNKEL come from the germline V gene (reference sequence). V lost 0 bases and J lost 6, with 9 bases in between. The CDR3: CASSQDQGTEQYV. The CDR3 bases are TGTGCCAGCAGCCAAGATCAGGGTACCGAGCAGTACGTC.

The CDR3 DNA follows: TGTGCCAGCCGCGCAGCGGGGTTCACAGATACGCAGTATTTT. Protein: CASRAAGFTDTQYF. The V gene is TRBV2, the J gene TRBJ2-3; 7 bases match TRBD2. CDR1 and CDR2 from the germline V gene are SNHLY and FYNNEI. The CDR3 is 14 amino acids. J was trimmed by 2 bases and V by 8 bases; bases with no gene match: 7.

V and J are TRBV10-1 and TRBJ2-5; TRBD2 aligns across 7 bases. V lost 0 bases and J lost 4; bases outside the gene matches: 11. CDR1 is WNHNN, CDR2 SYGVQD, per germline (reference sequence). This CDR3 spans 17 amino acids. The CDR3 nucleotides read TGCGCCAGCAGTGAGTCGAGGCTCGGCGGGGGAGGAGAGACCCAGTACTTC. Translating gives CASSESRLGGGGETQYF.

In its sample, this clone was seen once. V and J are TRBV28 and TRBJ1-5; TRBD1 agrees at 7 bases. Germline V gene data show CDR1 as MDHEN and CDR2 as SYDVKM. This CDR3 comprises 15 residues. Germline trimming cut 6 bases from V and 1 base from J; bases unmatched to any gene: 6. The CDR3 here is CASRWDRKSNQPQHF. The CDR3 DNA sequence: TGTGCCAGCAGGTGGGACAGAAAGAGCAATCAGCCCCAGCATTTT.

The chain couples TRBV6-5 to TRBJ2-5; tentative D call: TRBD1 (5 bases). The CDR3 sequence is 12 residues long. Looked up from germline, CDR1 is MNHEY and CDR2 is SVGAGI. V gave up 6 bases and J gave up 12 bases, with 17 bases separating them. This chain's CDR3 is CASRYDRRGEYF. For the CDR3, the DNA is TGTGCCAGCAGGTACGACAGACGAGGAGAGTACTTC.

This clone was detected only once. The chain has TRBV3-1 (or the pseudogene TRBV3-2) and TRBJ1-2; D not resolved. The V end was cut by 5 bases, the J end by 1 base, with 14 bases between. Germline CDR1 reads LGHDT; CDR2 reads YNNKEL (reference sequence). The CDR3 runs 15 residues. The CDR3 DNA follows: TGTGCCAGCAGCACCAACCAACAATATAACTATGGCTACACCTTC. Residues: CASSTNQQYNYGYTF.

In DNA, the CDR3 is TGTGCCAGCAGCTTACTCGGGACAGGGGATTCACCCCTCCACTTT. Translating gives CASSLLGTGDSPLHF. The V call is TRBV5-5, the J call TRBJ1-6, with TRBD1 matching 10 bases. Trimming at V came to 2 bases and at J to 8 bases, leaving 4 bases not matched to a gene. CDR1 is SGHKS, CDR2 YYEKEE, per germline (reference sequence). The CDR3 contains 15 residues. Full variable domain (rest looked up from reference TRBV5-5 and TRBJ1-6): DAGVTQSPTHLIKTRGQQVTLRCSPISGHKSVSWYQQVLGQGPQFIFQYYEKEERGRGNFPDRFSARQFPNYSSELNVNALLLGDSALYLCASSLLGTGDSPLHFGNGTRLTVT.

This chain links TRBV7-2 with TRBJ2-7; 8 bases are a match to TRBD2. Germline values: CDR1 SGHTA, CDR2 FQGNSA. The CDR3 totals 15 residues. With V trimmed by 1 base and J by 2 bases, 4 bases remained unmatched. The CDR3 loop is CASSLESGGTYEQYF. CDR3 nucleotides: TGTGCCAGCAGCTTAGAGTCGGGAGGGACCTACGAGCAGTACTTC. Looking up the rest from reference TRBV7-2 and TRBJ2-7 gives the full variable domain: GAGVSQSPSNKVTEKGKDVELRCDPISGHTALYWYRQSLGQGLEFLIYFQGNSAPDKSGLPSDRFSAERTGGSVSTLTIQRTQQEDSAVYLCASSLESGGTYEQYFGPGTRLTVT.

The V gene is TRBV19, the J gene TRBJ1-1; D uncertain. CDR3 length: 13 residues. The V end lost 5 bases, the J end lost 4 bases, and 11 bases lay between the germline ends. From germline, CDR1 is LNHDA and CDR2 SQIVND (reference sequence). The CDR3 bases are TGTGCCAGTAGTTTACAGCGGGGCACTGAAGCTTTCTTT. Translated, it gives CASSLQRGTEAFF.

This clone was picked up a small number of times. The chain carries TRBV2 and TRBJ2-5; TRBD2 agrees at 7 bases. The CDR3 loop spans 14 amino acids. V lost 6 bases and J lost 1; bases outside the gene matches: 5. CDR1 is SNHLY, CDR2 FYNNEI, per germline. CDR3 DNA: TGTGCCAGCAGGCTACTAGCGAGCCAAGAGACCCAGTACTTC. Amino acids: CASRLLASQETQYF.

This rearrangement joins TRBV6-1 to TRBJ2-7; D remains ambiguous. The CDR3 contains 13 residues. The V end was cut by 3 bases, the J end by 1 base, with 7 bases between. Germline lookup yields CDR1 MNHNS and CDR2 SASEGT. CDR3 nucleotide sequence: TGTGCCAGCAGTGAGGCCCAGTCCTACGAGCAGTACTTC. It codes for CASSEAQSYEQYF.

This chain connects TRBV5-1 to TRBJ2-3, with D unresolved. Germline assignment: CDR1 SGHRS and CDR2 YFSETQ. Trimming removed 4 bases at V and 4 bases at J, with 10 bases between. This CDR3 has 13 amino acids. Here the CDR3 DNA reads TGCGCCAGCAGCCCGCAACGGTCAGATACGCAGTATTTT. It yields the protein CASSPQRSDTQYF.